This paragraph covers one T cell receptor (beta chain) sequence. These data are taken from a study of blood T cell repertoires in COVID-19. Libraries were prepared by immunoSEQ multiplex PCR; TCRdb keeps only in-frame clonotypes and omits some of them. The table has about 160,000 clones, about 85% seen once. V shed 6 bases and J shed 6 bases, with 12 bases lying between them. The length of the CDR3 is 12 residues. V and J are TRBV12-3 or TRBV12-4 and TRBJ2-7, with a weak D call TRBD2 (7 bases). The source is a man in his fifties or sixties who had recovered from COVID-19. The sample consisted of peripheral blood. CDR3 in DNA: TGTGCCAGCAGGGCCGGGGGGCCCGAGCAGTACTTC. Encoded protein: CASRAGGPEQYF.